The T cell receptor beta chain under discussion was sequenced for a study of shared clonotypes between healthy human individuals. Study-wide results and limits: When naive CD4 clonotypes were compared across a few donors, about 4.9% were shared. Few donors limited the genetic and exposure-history diversity represented. Researchers sampled only blood; tissue repertoires likely differ.

This clone was seen a few times. The antigen is unknown. CDR3 length: 17 amino acids. Trimming stripped 4 bases from V and 0 bases from J, with 17 bases between. The germline gives CDR1 LNHDA, CDR2 SQIVND (reference sequence). Per sorted-subset replicate PCR, input was roughly 200 ng DNA, representing tens of thousands of T cell genomes. Profiling relied on immunoSEQ multiplex PCR, and the TCRdb table lists in-frame clones only, not all of them. The sample records nearly 1 million clones, approximately 80% being singletons. The origin of this receptor is a man younger than 30 in good health. The sequenced sample consisted of memory CD4+ T cells sorted from blood. Stated subset: CD45RA-negative fraction. The J gene is TRBJ2-3, the V gene TRBV19; D is possibly TRBD1 or TRBD2 (6 bases each). For the CDR3, the DNA is TGTGCCAGTAGTACGCGGGCGAGGGGGGAGAGCACAGATACGCAGTATTTT. This encodes CASSTRARGESTDTQYF. The complete variable domain, with remaining parts taken from reference TRBV19 and TRBJ2-3, reads DGGITQSPKYLFRKEGQNVTLSCEQNLNHDAMYWYRQDPGQGLRLIYYSQIVNDFQKGDIAEGYSVSREKKESFPLTVTSAQKNPTAFYLCASSTRARGESTDTQYFGPGTRLTVL.